Below, 12 T cell receptor beta chains from the same sample are listed, as sequenced in a study of T cell changes during pregnancy in multiple sclerosis. Some clones are missing from TCRdb's copy, which holds only in-frame ones; the method was immunoSEQ multiplex PCR. The data show about 81,000 clones, just under 95% seen once. The starting material was peripheral blood, obtained in the third trimester of pregnancy. Receptor source: a female donor in good health, enrolled as a control in a pregnancy study.

The rearrangement links TRBV7-2 to TRBJ2-1, with a weak D call TRBD2 (6 bases). V was shortened by 5 bases and J by 5 bases, with 16 bases between the two germline ends. From germline, CDR1 is SGHTA and CDR2 FQGNSA. CDR3 size: 15 residues. The CDR3 DNA sequence: TGTGCCAGCAGCCCGCTGGGGGGTGGAAACAATGAGCAGTTCTTC. Residues: CASSPLGGGNNEQFF.

The rearrangement uses TRBV6-6 and TRBJ1-5; D remains unclear. V dropped 5 bases and J dropped 7 bases, with 12 bases sitting between them. The germline gives CDR1 MNHNY, CDR2 SVGAGI (reference sequence). This CDR3 region has 13 residues. CDR3 in amino acids: CASSEGRRQPQHF. CDR3 sequence (DNA): TGTGCCAGCAGTGAGGGAAGGAGGCAGCCCCAGCATTTT.

The rearrangement links TRBV7-2 to TRBJ2-3; a possible D gene is TRBD2 (5 bases). V lost 1 base, J lost 8 bases, and 10 bases lay in between. The CDR3 consists of 13 residues. CDR1 and CDR2 (germline): SGHTA, FQGNSA. CDR3 loop: CASSLDAAGTQYF. CDR3 coding DNA: TGTGCCAGCAGCTTAGACGCGGCGGGTACGCAGTATTTT.

The chain joins TRBV4-1 to TRBJ2-5; tentative D call: TRBD1 (5 bases). Per germline, CDR1 MGHRA and CDR2 YSYEKL. V was clipped by 3 bases and J by 4 bases, with 15 bases between them. This CDR3 spans 15 amino acids. In DNA, the CDR3 is TGCGCCAGCAGCCAGTACAGGAAGGTGACAGAGACCCAGTACTTC. This codes for CASSQYRKVTETQYF.

The chain uses TRBV28 and TRBJ2-7, with D hard to call. Germline V CDR1 and CDR2: MDHEN, SYDVKM. Trimming removed 2 bases from V and 7 bases from J, with 12 bases in between. The CDR3 consists of 13 residues. The CDR3 sequence: CASSLRGLLEQYF. The CDR3, as DNA: TGTGCCAGCAGTTTAAGAGGTTTGCTAGAGCAGTACTTC.

The rearrangement links TRBV19 to TRBJ2-2; 9 bases are a match to TRBD2. Germline-derived CDR1 and CDR2 are LNHDA and SQIVND (reference sequence). Trimming cost V 5 bases and J 3 bases; bases outside gene matches: 4. There are 15 residues in the CDR3. CDR3 sequence reads: CASSGGLADTGELFF. The DNA of the CDR3 is TGTGCCAGTAGTGGGGGACTAGCAGACACCGGGGAGCTGTTTTTT.

V is TRBV2 and J is TRBJ2-1; TRBD1 matches 8 bases. In germline, CDR1 is SNHLY, CDR2 FYNNEI. V lost 3 bases and J lost 4; bases outside the gene matches: 8. This CDR3 is built from 16 residues. CDR3 in amino acids: CASSDYRGKGYNEQFF. CDR3 nucleotide sequence: TGTGCCAGCAGTGACTACAGGGGGAAAGGATACAATGAGCAGTTCTTC. Complete variable domain (other parts from reference TRBV2 and TRBJ2-1): EPEVTQTPSHQVTQMGQEVILRCVPISNHLYFYWYRQILGQKVEFLVSFYNNEISEKSEIFDDQFSVERPDGSNFTLKIRSTKLEDSAMYFCASSDYRGKGYNEQFFGPGTRLTVL.

This chain connects TRBV2 to TRBJ2-7; TRBD2 is a possible D gene (6 bases). This CDR3 has 15 amino acids. CDR1 and CDR2 from the germline V gene are SNHLY and FYNNEI. Between the trimmed V and J ends, which lost 3 bases and 4 bases, there was a span of 16 bases. For the CDR3, the DNA is TGTGCCAGCAGTGATTTACGGGAGAATACGTACGAGCAGTACTTC. Its translation: CASSDLRENTYEQYF.

J is TRBJ2-7 and V is TRBV28, with unresolved D. With 4 bases removed from V and 3 bases from J, the gap between germline ends came to 7 bases. There are 12 residues in the CDR3. The germline V gene has CDR1 MDHEN and CDR2 SYDVKM. The CDR3 bases are TGTGCCAGCAGTTCCGAGGTCTACGAGCAGTACTTC. Translated: CASSSEVYEQYF.

This chain joins TRBV2 and TRBJ1-1; 10 nucleotides agree with TRBD1. The CDR3 is made up of 17 amino acids. V was clipped by 2 bases and J by 6 bases; unmatched bases: 12. Germline CDR1 SNHLY, CDR2 FYNNEI. CDR3 in DNA: TGTGCCAGCAGTGAAAAATGGACAGGGGGAGTCGACCCTGAAGCTTTCTTT. This encodes CASSEKWTGGVDPEAFF. Full variable domain (outside the CDR3, taken from reference TRBV2 and TRBJ1-1): EPEVTQTPSHQVTQMGQEVILRCVPISNHLYFYWYRQILGQKVEFLVSFYNNEISEKSEIFDDQFSVERPDGSNFTLKIRSTKLEDSAMYFCASSEKWTGGVDPEAFFGQGTRLTVV.

The chain carries TRBV29-1 and TRBJ1-1; D gene unclear. V was pared by 7 bases and J by 4 bases, with 13 bases between. Germline-derived CDR1 and CDR2 are SQVTM and ANQGSEA. CDR3 length: 12 amino acids. The CDR3 DNA reads as TGCAGCGGGACGGAGCGGGGCACTGAAGCTTTCTTT. This sequence encodes CSGTERGTEAFF.

The genes are TRBV9 and TRBJ1-2; D gene unclear. Looked up from germline, CDR1 is SGDLS and CDR2 is YYNGEE. Trimming took off 4 bases at V and 7 bases at J, with 11 bases between the two ends. The CDR3 is made up of 12 amino acids. The CDR3 bases are TGTGCCAGCAGCCGGGTGGAGGGTGGCTACACCTTC. Translated: CASSRVEGGYTF.